The TCR beta chain described here comes from a study of T cell changes during pregnancy in multiple sclerosis. Trimming cost V 2 bases and J 5 bases; bases outside gene matches: 5. CDR1 is SGHTA, CDR2 FQGTGA, per germline. The CDR3 totals 14 residues. Profiled with immunoSEQ multiplex PCR; TCRdb holds only in-frame clones, not every one. This sample has about 77,000 clones, with more than 85% found just once. The specimen comprised peripheral blood, sampled after pregnancy. The chain employs TRBV7-3 and TRBJ2-7; 8 nucleotides align to TRBD1. The origin of this receptor is a female donor in good health, enrolled as a control in a pregnancy study. The CDR3 DNA sequence: TGTGCCAGCAGCTTACGACAGGGGTTGAACGAGCAGTACTTC. Its translation is CASSLRQGLNEQYF.